This TCR beta chain was sequenced in a study of CD8 T cells in Susac syndrome. Reverse transcription of roughly 0.45 to 1 ug RNA used random hexamers. In TCRdb, the immunoSEQ multiplex PCR reads were re-called with MiXCR into one record per CDR3 protein. The sample shows tens of thousands of distinct CDR3 sequences, nearly 95% of them seen only once. This receptor was identified in a human donor in good health. The sample consisted of CD8+ T cells from PBMCs.

For the CDR3, the DNA is TGTGCCAGTAGTACGGGACAGGGGGATTATAGCAATCAGCCCCAGCATTTT. This codes for CASSTGQGDYSNQPQHF. The chain employs TRBV19 and TRBJ1-5; 11 nucleotides match TRBD1. Trimming at V came to 4 bases and at J to 0 bases, leaving 5 bases not matched to a gene. Germline CDR1 is LNHDA and CDR2 is SQIVND (reference sequence). CDR3 length equals 17 residues.